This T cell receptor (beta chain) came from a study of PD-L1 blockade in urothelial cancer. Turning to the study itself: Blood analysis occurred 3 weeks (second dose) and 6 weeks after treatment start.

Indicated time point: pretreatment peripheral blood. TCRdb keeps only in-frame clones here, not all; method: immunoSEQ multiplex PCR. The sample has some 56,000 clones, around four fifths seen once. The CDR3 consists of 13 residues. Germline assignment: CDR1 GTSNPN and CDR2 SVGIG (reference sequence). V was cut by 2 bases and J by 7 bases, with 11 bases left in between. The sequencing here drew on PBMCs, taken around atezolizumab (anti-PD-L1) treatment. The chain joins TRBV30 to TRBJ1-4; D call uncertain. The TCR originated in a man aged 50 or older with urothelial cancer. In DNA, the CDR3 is TGTGCCTGGAGTCGGGTATTGGGTGAAAAACTGTTTTTT. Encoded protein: CAWSRVLGEKLFF.